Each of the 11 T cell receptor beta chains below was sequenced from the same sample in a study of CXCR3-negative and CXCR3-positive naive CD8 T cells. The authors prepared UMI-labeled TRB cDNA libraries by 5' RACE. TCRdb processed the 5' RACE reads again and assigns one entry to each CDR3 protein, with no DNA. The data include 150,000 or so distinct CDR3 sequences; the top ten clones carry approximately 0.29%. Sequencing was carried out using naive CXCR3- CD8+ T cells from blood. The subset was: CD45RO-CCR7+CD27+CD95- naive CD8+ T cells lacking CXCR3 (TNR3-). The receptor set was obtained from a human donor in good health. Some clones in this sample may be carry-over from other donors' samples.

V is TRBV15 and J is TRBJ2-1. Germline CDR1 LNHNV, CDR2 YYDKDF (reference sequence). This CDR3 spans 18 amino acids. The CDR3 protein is CATSRDASFAASYNEQFF. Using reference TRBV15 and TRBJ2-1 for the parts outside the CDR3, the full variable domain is DAMVIQNPRYQVTQFGKPVTLSCSQTLNHNVMYWYQQKSSQAPKLLFHYYDKDFNNEADTPDNFQSRRPNTSFCFLDIRSPGLGDTAMYLCATSRDASFAASYNEQFFGPGTRLTVL.

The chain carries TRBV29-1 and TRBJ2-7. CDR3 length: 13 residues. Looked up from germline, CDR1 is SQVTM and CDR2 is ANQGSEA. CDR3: CSVEDPSSYEQYF.

The CDR3 loop is CASSRLSSGGAYEQFF. The V gene is TRBV12-3 or TRBV12-4, the J gene TRBJ2-1; TCRdb names TRBD2, which stays unverified in the absence of DNA. The CDR3 is made up of 16 amino acids.

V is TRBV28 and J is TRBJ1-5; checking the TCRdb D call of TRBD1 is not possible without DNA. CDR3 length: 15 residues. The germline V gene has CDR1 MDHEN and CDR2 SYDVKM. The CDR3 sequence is CASSPPGNGGQPQHF. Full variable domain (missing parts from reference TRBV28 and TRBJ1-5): DVKVTQSSRYLVKRTGEKVFLECVQDMDHENMFWYRQDPGLGLRLIYFSYDVKMKEKGDIPEGYSVSREKKERFSLILESASTNQTSMYLCASSPPGNGGQPQHFGDGTRLSIL.

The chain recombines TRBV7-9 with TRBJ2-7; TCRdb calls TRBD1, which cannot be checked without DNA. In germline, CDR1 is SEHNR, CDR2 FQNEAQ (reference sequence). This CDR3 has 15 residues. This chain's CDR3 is CASSRRDRGLYEQYF.

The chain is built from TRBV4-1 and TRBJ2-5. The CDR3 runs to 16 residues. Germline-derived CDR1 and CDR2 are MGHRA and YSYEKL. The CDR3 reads CASSLYQESSQETQYF.

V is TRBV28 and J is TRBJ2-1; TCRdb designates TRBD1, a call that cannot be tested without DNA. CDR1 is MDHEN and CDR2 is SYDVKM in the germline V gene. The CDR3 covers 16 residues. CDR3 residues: CASSFLLGGSDNEQFF.

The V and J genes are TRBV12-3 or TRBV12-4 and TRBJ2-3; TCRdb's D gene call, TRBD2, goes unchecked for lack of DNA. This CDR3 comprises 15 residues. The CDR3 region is CASRNSGGAEDTQYF.

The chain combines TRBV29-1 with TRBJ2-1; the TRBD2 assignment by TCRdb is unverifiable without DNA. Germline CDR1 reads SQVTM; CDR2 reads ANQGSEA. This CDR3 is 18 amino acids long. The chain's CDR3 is CSVHEPGLAGAYGNEQFF.

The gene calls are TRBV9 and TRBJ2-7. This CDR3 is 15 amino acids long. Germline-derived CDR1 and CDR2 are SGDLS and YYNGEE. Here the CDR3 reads CASSAGGDSLYEQYF.

The CDR3 sequence is CASSDSGQGEQFF. The chain combines TRBV6-4 with TRBJ2-1; TCRdb proposes TRBD1, but this gene call is untestable without DNA. Germline V gene data show CDR1 as MRHNA and CDR2 as SNTAGT. This CDR3 spans 13 amino acids.